This T cell receptor beta chain came from a study of technical replicates of blood from a handful of donors. The V end was cut by 2 bases, the J end by 2 bases, with 6 bases between. The CDR3 is made up of 13 amino acids. Germline V lookup: CDR1 MNHEY, CDR2 SVGAGI. This table comes from immunoSEQ multiplex PCR, and its TCRdb copy is limited to in-frame clones, with some not included. The profile covers about 89,000 clones, with about 94% appearing a single time and 0.24% taken by the ten largest. The chain combines TRBV6-5 with TRBJ1-2; D is unclear. Sequencing input: T cells isolated from PBMCs. The origin of this receptor is a human donor in good health. Here the CDR3 DNA reads TGTGCCAGCAGTTACGACGGGAACTATGGCTACACCTTC. Protein sequence: CASSYDGNYGYTF.